The 11 T cell receptor beta chains presented below share a single source sample, sequenced in a study of early T cells in non-severe SARS-CoV-2 infection. TCRdb redid the calling of the 5' RACE reads with MiXCR, one entry per CDR3 protein. The data show 75,000 or so distinct CDR3 sequences, with 14% seen just once and 11% held by the top ten. The sample comprised whole blood. The receptors come from an adult who was a healthcare worker with PCR-confirmed SARS-CoV-2 infection or an uninfected control (not recorded which).

This clonotype appeared many times. The genes are TRBV6-2 or TRBV6-3 and TRBJ1-1; weak D call: TRBD1 (5 bases). The ends were cut back, 10 bases at V and 1 base at J, with 16 bases in the middle. Germline V CDR1 and CDR2: MNHEY, SVGEGT. This CDR3 is 14 amino acids long. The CDR3 is CAIHTGHGNTEAFF. For the CDR3, the DNA is TGTGCCATCCACACAGGCCACGGGAACACTGAAGCTTTCTTT.

The chain is built from TRBV12-3 or TRBV12-4 and TRBJ1-5, with D possibly being TRBD1 (6 bases). The CDR3 is 15 amino acids. Trimming shortened V by 6 bases and J by 0 bases, and 12 bases separated the two germline ends. The CDR3 DNA reads as TGTGCCAGCAGACCTTCGACAGGTAGCAATCAGCCCCAGCATTTT. Residues: CASRPSTGSNQPQHF.

The chain joins TRBV3-1 to TRBJ1-2; D remains unclear. Germline values: CDR1 LGHDT, CDR2 YNNKEL (reference sequence). V was clipped by 1 base and J by 2 bases, with 8 bases between them. The CDR3 consists of 14 residues. CDR3 residues: CASSQGADNYGYTF. CDR3 DNA: TGTGCCAGCAGCCAAGGCGCCGACAACTATGGCTACACCTTC. Filled out from reference TRBV3-1 and TRBJ1-2, the complete variable domain reads DTAVSQTPKYLVTQMGNDKSIKCEQNLGHDTMYWYKQDSKKFLKIMFSYNNKELIINETVPNRFSPKSPDKAHLNLHINSLELGDSAVYFCASSQGADNYGYTFGSGTRLTVV.

There are a few counts of this clonotype. No conserved phenylalanine or tryptophan ends this CDR3, so it is likely a read error. The chain couples TRBV14 to TRBJ2-5; maybe TRBD2 (6 bases). This CDR3 spans 13 amino acids. The V and J ends lost 4 bases and 7 bases respectively, with 13 bases between them. CDR1 SGHDN and CDR2 FVKESK come from the germline V gene. CDR3 sequence reads: CASSPTGDGTQYC. CDR3 sequence (DNA): TGTGCCAGCAGCCCGACGGGGGACGGGACCCAGTACTGC.

The chain has TRBV3-1 and TRBJ2-3; D remains unclear. CDR1 LGHDT and CDR2 YNNKEL come from the germline V gene (reference sequence). The ends were cut back, 2 bases at V and 5 bases at J, with 5 bases in the middle. The CDR3 extends over 12 amino acids. This CDR3 is CASSQTRDTQYF. DNA of the CDR3: TGTGCCAGCAGCCAAACGAGAGATACGCAGTATTTT.

For this clonotype: A clone one base away is much larger, so this may be a read error. The chain is built from TRBV7-9 and TRBJ2-5, with D maybe TRBD1 (5 bases). This CDR3 has 13 amino acids. The germline V gene has CDR1 SEHNR and CDR2 FQNEAQ (reference sequence). V lost 4 bases and J lost 2, with 8 bases in between. The CDR3 bases are TGTGCCAGCAGCTCAGGGTCTCAAGAGACCCAGTACTTC. Translating it yields CASSSGSQETQYF.

This clonotype has ten or more counts. This sequence joins TRBV3-1 and TRBJ1-3; possible D gene TRBD1, 5 bases. From germline, CDR1 is LGHDT and CDR2 YNNKEL (reference sequence). The CDR3 extends over 13 amino acids. The V end was cut by 8 bases, the J end by 0 bases, with 8 bases between. CDR3 in amino acids: CASQGGSGNTIYF. CDR3 DNA: TGTGCCAGCCAGGGTGGCTCTGGAAACACCATATATTTT.

The CDR3 DNA follows: TGTGCCAGCAGTGGGTACAAGAATGAAAAACTGTTTTTT. This codes for CASSGYKNEKLFF. The chain links TRBV12-3 or TRBV12-4 to TRBJ1-4; D is ambiguous. Deletions cut 5 bases from V and 5 bases from J, with 9 bases between. This CDR3 contains 13 residues.

This clonotype was seen only a few times. V is TRBV6-2 or TRBV6-3 and J is TRBJ2-1; D is perhaps TRBD2 (7 bases). This CDR3 spans 15 amino acids. Germline V gene lookup returns CDR1 MNHEY and CDR2 SVGEGT. Trimming left V 7 bases short and J 2 bases short, with 15 bases between. CDR3 sequence: CASTEGGGPYNEQFF. CDR3 in DNA: TGTGCCAGCACTGAAGGGGGGGGTCCCTACAATGAGCAGTTCTTC.

This clonotype occurred a few times. The chain is built from TRBV27 and TRBJ2-7, with 9 bases identical to TRBD2. V shed 5 bases, J shed 4 bases, and the junction held 9 bases outside the gene matches. CDR3 length: 15 residues. Germline loops: CDR1 MNHEY, CDR2 SMNVEV (reference sequence). The chain's CDR3 is CASSPGGGGSYEQYF. The CDR3 DNA follows: TGTGCCAGCAGTCCCGGCGGGGGGGGCTCTTACGAGCAGTACTTC.

This clonotype was seen ten or more times. The chain carries TRBV19 and TRBJ2-5, with D unclear. Trimming shortened V by 4 bases and J by 5 bases, and 11 bases separated the two germline ends. Germline V gene lookup returns CDR1 LNHDA and CDR2 SQIVND (reference sequence). The CDR3 is made up of 13 amino acids. CDR3 in DNA: TGTGCCAGTAGTACGGCTAGGACCGAGACCCAGTACTTC. Its translation is CASSTARTETQYF.